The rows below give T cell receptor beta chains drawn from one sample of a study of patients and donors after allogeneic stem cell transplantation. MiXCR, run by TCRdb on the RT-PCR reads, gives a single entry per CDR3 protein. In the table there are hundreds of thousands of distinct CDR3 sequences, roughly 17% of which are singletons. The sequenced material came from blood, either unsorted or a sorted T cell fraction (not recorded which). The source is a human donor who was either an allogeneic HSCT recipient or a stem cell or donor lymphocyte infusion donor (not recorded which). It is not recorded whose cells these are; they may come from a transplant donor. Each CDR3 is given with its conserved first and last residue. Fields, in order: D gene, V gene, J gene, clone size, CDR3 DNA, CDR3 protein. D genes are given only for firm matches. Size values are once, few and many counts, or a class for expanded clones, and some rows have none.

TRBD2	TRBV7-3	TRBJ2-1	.	TGTGCCAGCAGCCTCACTAGCGGGGATTACAATGAGCAGTTCTTC	CASSLTSGDYNEQFF
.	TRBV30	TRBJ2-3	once	TGTTCCTGGAGGGCTGACGGAGATACGCAGTATTTT	CSWRADGDTQYF
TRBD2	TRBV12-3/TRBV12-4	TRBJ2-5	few	TGTGCCAGCAGTTCCCTAGCGGGGGGCGTACAAGAGACCCAGTACTTC	CASSSLAGGVQETQYF
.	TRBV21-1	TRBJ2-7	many	TGTGCCAGCAGCCTGGCCCACTCCTACGAGCAGTACTTC	CASSLAHSYEQYF
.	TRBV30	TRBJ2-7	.	TGTGCCTGGACCCGGAGGAAATTGACCTACGAGCAGTACTTC	CAWTRRKLTYEQYF
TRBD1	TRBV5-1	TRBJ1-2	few	TGCGCCAGCAGTTATCAGGGGGCCGACTATGGCTACACCTTC	CASSYQGADYGYTF
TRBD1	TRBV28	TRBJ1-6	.	TGTGCCAGCAGCACAGGACAGGGGATCGGTTCACCCCTCCACTTT	CASSTGQGIGSPLHF
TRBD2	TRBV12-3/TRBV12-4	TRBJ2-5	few	TGTGCCAGCAGTTTAAGGACTAGCGGGGTGTATCAAGAGACCCAGTACTTC	CASSLRTSGVYQETQYF
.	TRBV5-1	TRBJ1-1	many	TGCGCCAGCAGCTTGGTACCGATCCAGGTGTCCACTGAAGCTTTCTTT	CASSLVPIQVSTEAFF
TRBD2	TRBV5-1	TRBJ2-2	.	TGCGCCAGCAGCTTGGTCCCTAGCGGGGTGAACACCGGGGAGCTGTTTTTT	CASSLVPSGVNTGELFF
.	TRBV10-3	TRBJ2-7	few	TGTGCCATCGGCCGCCTAATCTACGAGCAGTACTTC	CAIGRLIYEQYF
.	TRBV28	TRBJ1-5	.	TGTGCCAGCAGGGGGGAGCTGGGGGCCAATCAGCCCCAGCATTTT	CASRGELGANQPQHF
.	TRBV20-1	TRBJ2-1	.	TGCAGTGCTAGAGACCCTCGGGGCGTGGGTGGCAATGAGCAGTTCTTC	CSARDPRGVGGNEQFF
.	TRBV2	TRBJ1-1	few	TGTGCCAGTAACAAGCGCTTGAACACTGAAGCTTTCTTT	CASNKRLNTEAFF
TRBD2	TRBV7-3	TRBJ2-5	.	TGTGCCAGCAGCCCCAGACCGACTAGCGGCCAAGAGACCCAGTACTTC	CASSPRPTSGQETQYF
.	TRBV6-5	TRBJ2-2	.	TGTGCCAGCAGTTACGCTAGGAGCGCCGGGGAGCTGTTTTTT	CASSYARSAGELFF
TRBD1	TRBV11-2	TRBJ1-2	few	TGTGCCAGCAGCCGGGACAGGGGGGGTTATGGCTACACCTTC	CASSRDRGGYGYTF
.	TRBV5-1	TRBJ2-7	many	TGCGCCAGCAGCTTGGAGTGGGACTTGGCTAGCTCCTACGAGCAGTACTTC	CASSLEWDLASSYEQYF
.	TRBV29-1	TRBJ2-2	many	TGCAGCGTTGAGGGGGGAAGCAACACCGGGGAGCTGTTTTTT	CSVEGGSNTGELFF
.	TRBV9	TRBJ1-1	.	TGTGCCAGCGGAATTGCTGACACTGAAGCTTTCTTT	CASGIADTEAFF
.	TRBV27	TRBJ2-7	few	TGTGCCAGCAGCTCGGACCTAAAATCCTACGAGCAGTACTTC	CASSSDLKSYEQYF
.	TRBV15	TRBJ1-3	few	TGTGCCACGGGGCTCTCTGGAAACACCATATATTTT	CATGLSGNTIYF
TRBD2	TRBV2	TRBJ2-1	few	TGTGCCAGCAGACATCTAGCGGGAGGGCCTCATGAGCAGTTCTTC	CASRHLAGGPHEQFF
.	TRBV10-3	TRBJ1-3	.	TGTGCCATCTCCGGGAGGGGAAACACCATATATTTT	CAISGRGNTIYF
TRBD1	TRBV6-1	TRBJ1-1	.	TGTGCCAGCAGTAAATTTAGGGACTATTGGGACAGGGGGACTGAAGCTTTCTTT	CASSKFRDYWDRGTEAFF
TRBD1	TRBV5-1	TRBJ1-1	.	TGCGCCAGCAGCTTGGCCCGGGACAGGGTACGCACTGAAGCTTTCTTT	CASSLARDRVRTEAFF
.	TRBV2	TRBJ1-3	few	TGTGCCAGCAGTGAGGAGCGGGGTGGAAACACCATATATTTT	CASSEERGGNTIYF
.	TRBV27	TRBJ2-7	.	TGTGCCAGCAGTTTATCCTCGACCACCACCTACGAGCAGTACTTC	CASSLSSTTTYEQYF
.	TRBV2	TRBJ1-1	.	TGTGCCAGCAGTGACATGGGGGGTCGGACTGAAGCTTTCTTT	CASSDMGGRTEAFF
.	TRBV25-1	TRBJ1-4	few	TGTGCCAGCAGTGAGGCAGGGAATGAAAAACTGTTTTTT	CASSEAGNEKLFF
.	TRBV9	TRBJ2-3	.	TGTGCCAGCAGCGTAGCAGGTCGCCGCACAGATACGCAGTATTTT	CASSVAGRRTDTQYF
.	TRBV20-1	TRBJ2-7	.	TGCAGTGCTAGAGATCCGGGCCTGGCGAAGGAGCAGTACTTC	CSARDPGLAKEQYF
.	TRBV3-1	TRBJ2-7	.	TGTGCCAGCAGCTTCCAATTCGCCTCCTACGAGCAGTACTTC	CASSFQFASYEQYF
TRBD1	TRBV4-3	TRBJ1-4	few	TGCGCCAGCAGCCAAGGGGCGGACAGGGAAAAACTGTTTTTT	CASSQGADREKLFF
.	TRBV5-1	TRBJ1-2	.	TGCGCCAGCAGCTTGGGGCAGCAATCCGGGGGCTACACCTTC	CASSLGQQSGGYTF
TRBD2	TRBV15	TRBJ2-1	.	TGTGCCACCAGCAGTCGGCGGGAGGGAGGTGAGCAGTTCTTC	CATSSRREGGEQFF
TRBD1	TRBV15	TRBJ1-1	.	TGTGCCACCAGCAGAGGAAGACAGGGGAAAGCTTTCTTT	CATSRGRQGKAFF
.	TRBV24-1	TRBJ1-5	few	TGTGCCACCAGTGGGGCCAGGGGATCGTCTAGCAATCAGCCCCAGCATTTT	CATSGARGSSSNQPQHF
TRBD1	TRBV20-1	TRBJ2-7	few	TGCAGTGCTAGAGACCGGGACAGGGGGGCCTACGAGCAGTACTTC	CSARDRDRGAYEQYF
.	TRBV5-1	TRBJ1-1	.	TGCGCCAGCAGGGTCTGGGAGTCGACTGAAGCTTTCTTT	CASRVWESTEAFF
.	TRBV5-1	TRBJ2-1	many	TGCGCCAGCAGATGGGGAGGGGGCAGCTACAATGAGCAGTTCTTC	CASRWGGGSYNEQFF
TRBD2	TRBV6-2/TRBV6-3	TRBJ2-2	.	TGTGCCAGCAGGTCGACTAGCGGGGATTATGGCGGGGAGCTGTTTTTT	CASRSTSGDYGGELFF
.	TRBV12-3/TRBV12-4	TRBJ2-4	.	TGTGCCAGCAGTTTAAACCCATTGACCTCTTTCAAAAACATTCAGTACTTC	CASSLNPLTSFKNIQYF
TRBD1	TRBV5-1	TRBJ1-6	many	TGCGCCAGCACACCCCGGGACAGAGATAATTCACCCCTCCACTTT	CASTPRDRDNSPLHF
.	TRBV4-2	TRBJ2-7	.	TGTGCCAGCAGCCGACTACGGAGCTCCTACGAGCAGTACTTC	CASSRLRSSYEQYF
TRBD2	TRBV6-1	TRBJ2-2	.	TGTGCCAGCATTCTGCGGGGGACTAGCGGGACGAGCGGGGAGCTGTTTTTT	CASILRGTSGTSGELFF
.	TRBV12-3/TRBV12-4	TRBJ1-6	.	TGTGCCAGCACTTGGGGGGTTGGTAATTCACCCCTCCACTTT	CASTWGVGNSPLHF
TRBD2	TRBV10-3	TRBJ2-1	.	TGTGCCATCAGTGATGGTACTAGCGGGCCAGGCTACAATGAGCAGTTCTTC	CAISDGTSGPGYNEQFF
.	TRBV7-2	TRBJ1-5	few	TGTGCCAGCAGCCCAGGGGAGTATAGCAATCAGCCCCAGCATTTT	CASSPGEYSNQPQHF
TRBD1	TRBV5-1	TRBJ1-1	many	TGCGCCAGCAGCTTGGCCGGGACAGTGAACACTGAAGCTTTCTTT	CASSLAGTVNTEAFF
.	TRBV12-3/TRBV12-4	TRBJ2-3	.	TGTGCCAGCAGTTGGCAAGGCCTACGCACAGATACGCAGTATTTT	CASSWQGLRTDTQYF
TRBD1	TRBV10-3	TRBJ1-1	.	TGTGCCACCGGAACCCGACAGGGATTAAATTTGAACACTGAAGCTTTCTTT	CATGTRQGLNLNTEAFF
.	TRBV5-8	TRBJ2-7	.	TGTGCCAGCAGCCCCATTCCTCAGGGTACCTACGAGCAGTACTTC	CASSPIPQGTYEQYF
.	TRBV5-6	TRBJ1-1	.	TGTGCCAGCAGCTTGGGGGCCAGTAAGAACACTGAAGCTTTCTTT	CASSLGASKNTEAFF
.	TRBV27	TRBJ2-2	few	TGTGCCAGCAGTTTCCGGGCCTCGAACACCGGGGAGCTGTTTTTT	CASSFRASNTGELFF
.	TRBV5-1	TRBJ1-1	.	TGCGCCAGCAGCTCCTCGGGGGAGGGCACTGAAGCTTTCTTT	CASSSSGEGTEAFF
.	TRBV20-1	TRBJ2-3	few	TGCAGTCCCAGCCGGGGGCTTGCCACAGATACGCAGTATTTT	CSPSRGLATDTQYF